The rows below give T cell receptor beta chains drawn from one sample of a study of beta chain features in type 1 diabetes. Profiling relied on immunoSEQ multiplex PCR, and the TCRdb table lists in-frame clones only, not all of them. The table includes 680,000 or so clones, about an eighth detected once. Sequenced: naive CD4+ T cells from blood. The receptors here all came from a man between 18 and 35 years old with type 1 diabetes. The CDR3 runs from the conserved cysteine through the conserved F or W. D genes are given only for firm matches. Some rows mark clone size as missing; the rest say once, few, many or name a class of expanded clone.

v_call	clone_size	j_call	d_call	cdr3_nt	cdr3_aa
TRBV7-2	NA	TRBJ1-4	TRBD1	TGTGCCAGCAGCCGCCGGACAGGGGGCGCGAAGAATGAAAAACTGTTTTTT	CASSRRTGGAKNEKLFF
TRBV5-1	NA	TRBJ2-5	NA	TGCGCCAGCAGATCCCCGGGACCTCAAGAGACCCAGTACTTC	CASRSPGPQETQYF
TRBV2	few	TRBJ2-5	NA	TGTGCCAGCAGTGAAGGGTGGGAGACCCAGTACTTC	CASSEGWETQYF
TRBV5-4	NA	TRBJ2-1	NA	TGTGCCAGCAGCCATGCCGGGACCGCCGTCTACAATGAGCAGTTCTTC	CASSHAGTAVYNEQFF
TRBV9	NA	TRBJ2-7	NA	TGTGCCAGCAGCGTAGGGCCAGGGGTCTACGAGCAGTACTTC	CASSVGPGVYEQYF
TRBV28	few	TRBJ2-1	TRBD1	TGTGCCAGCAGCGAGATAGGGGGCCAGATGAACAATGAGCAGTTCTTC	CASSEIGGQMNNEQFF
TRBV7-8	NA	TRBJ2-3	TRBD2	TGTGCCAGCAGGGGACTAGCGGGGGAGGCAGATACGCAGTATTTT	CASRGLAGEADTQYF
TRBV29-1	NA	TRBJ1-1	NA	TGCAGCGTTGTTGGGAACACTGAAGCTTTCTTT	CSVVGNTEAFF
TRBV5-4	few	TRBJ2-3	TRBD2	TGTGCCAGCAGCTTGGTTTTAGCGGGGGAAACAGATACGCAGTATTTT	CASSLVLAGETDTQYF
TRBV4-1	NA	TRBJ2-5	NA	TGCGCCAGCAGCCAAGATGGGGGGCGCGGGGAGACCCAGTACTTC	CASSQDGGRGETQYF
TRBV14	NA	TRBJ1-6	TRBD1	TGTGCCAGCAGCCCGACAGGGGGCAATTCACCCCTCCACTTT	CASSPTGGNSPLHF
TRBV27	NA	TRBJ1-1	NA	TGTGCCAGCAGTTCTGCACCGGGACGGGCGAACACTGAAGCTTTCTTT	CASSSAPGRANTEAFF
TRBV15	few	TRBJ2-2	NA	TGTGCCACTAGCCAGGCAGCGAACACCGGGGAGCTGTTTTTT	CATSQAANTGELFF
TRBV11-3	NA	TRBJ2-7	NA	TGTGCCAGCGGGAACTACGAGCAGTACTTC	CASGNYEQYF
TRBV4-1	NA	TRBJ2-4	NA	TGCGCCAGCAGCCAAGACCGGGGGAACATTCAGTACTTC	CASSQDRGNIQYF
TRBV20-1	few	TRBJ2-1	NA	TGCAGTGCGGGGGGTGTTGAGCAGTTCTTC	CSAGGVEQFF
TRBV6-5	NA	TRBJ2-1	NA	TGTGCCAGCAGCCCCGAGGGGGTCTCCTACAATGAGCAGTTCTTC	CASSPEGVSYNEQFF
TRBV25-1	NA	TRBJ1-4	NA	TGTGCCAGCAGTGATATGGGCCCGACCACCCTGTTTTTT	CASSDMGPTTLFF
TRBV4-1	NA	TRBJ2-7	TRBD1	TGCGCCAGCAGCCAAGAAGGGATCCGAGACAGGGGCTACGAGCAGTACTTC	CASSQEGIRDRGYEQYF
TRBV7-9	NA	TRBJ2-7	NA	TGTGCCAGCAGCCCAGTCGGGGCCGGCACCTACGAGCAGTACTTC	CASSPVGAGTYEQYF
TRBV15	few	TRBJ2-5	NA	TGTGCCACCAGCAGAGATTTCAGGGTCCAGTACTTC	CATSRDFRVQYF
TRBV25-1	NA	TRBJ1-1	NA	TGTGCCAGCAGCAACGCCAGACAGCGGCCTTTCTTT	CASSNARQRPFF
TRBV9	NA	TRBJ2-7	TRBD1	TGTGCCAGCAGCGCGACCCCAGGGGGCGAGCAGTACTTC	CASSATPGGEQYF
TRBV11-1	NA	TRBJ2-2	NA	TGTGCCAGCAGCTTAGCGGCGTCAGGCCAGGTCGGGGAGCTGTTTTTT	CASSLAASGQVGELFF
TRBV30	few	TRBJ2-2	TRBD2	TGTGCCTGGATAGCTAGCGGTAACACCGGGGAGCTGTTTTTT	CAWIASGNTGELFF
TRBV4-2	NA	TRBJ1-5	TRBD1	TGTGCCAGCAGCCAAGGGGCTGAGGACAGGCATCAGCCCCAGCATTTT	CASSQGAEDRHQPQHF
TRBV19	once	TRBJ2-3	NA	TGTGCCAGTAGTTCAACGGCTTCAGATACGCAGTATTTT	CASSSTASDTQYF
TRBV7-9	NA	TRBJ1-4	NA	TGTGCCAGCAGCCCACCAGCAACTAATGAAAAACTGTTTTTT	CASSPPATNEKLFF
TRBV19	few	TRBJ1-1	NA	TGTGCCAGTAGTATGGGAGGCGGGTGGATGGTAGTGAACACTGAAGCTTTCTTT	CASSMGGGWMVVNTEAFF